This TCR beta chain emerged from a study of human CD4 T cells and Enterobacteriaceae (dated by TCRdb to 2019 to 2021). Findings and caveats that apply to the study as a whole: Reactivity of ex vivo clonotypes was inferred only by matching nucleotide sequences to CFSE-low cultures from the same donors. Ex vivo, broadly cross-reactive clonotypes appeared more expanded than specific ones, with about 55% of the 19 and about two thirds of the roughly 30 in the top 5%.

Deep-level sequencing was performed on ex vivo total memory CD4+ samples, with a detection sensitivity of one cell in 200,000. The QIAamp DNA Micro Kit was used to extract genomic DNA from cell pellets, and spectrophotometry was used to check the quantity and purity of the genomic DNA. The immunoSEQ multiplex PCR assay was used to amplify the TCR Vbeta CDR3 regions. The amplicons were sequenced on the Illumina HiSeq platform. Each retrieved sequence was 87 nucleotides long and included the CDR3 region. The authors processed their data as follows. A unique productive TCR Vbeta nucleotide sequence was defined as a clonotype and was quantified by productive template frequency from ImmunoSEQ Analyzer V3.0. A threshold at the top 5th percentile of each frequency-ranked repertoire was used to define expanded clonotypes. Repertoire overlap was calculated as Chao-Jaccard using the R package fossil and displayed by nonmetric multidimensional scaling using the R package MASS. TCRdb limited this immuneACCESS table to in-frame rearrangements with V and J called. A share of clones is missing; checked studies link under half to unresolved V genes, and the rest is unexplained. V and J calls and clone size are those listed in that table; D and trimming were worked out from the DNA. In all, the sample holds 25,000 to 35,000 clones, and roughly four fifths of those were seen once. The ten top clones hold around 1.7% of the sample.

For CDR1 and CDR2, the germline V gene lists LGHNA and YNFKEQ. V is reduced by 0 bases and J by 0 bases, leaving a spacing of 8 bases between them. The CDR3 has 15 amino acids, counting the end cysteine and phenylalanine. Of the read, only the CDR3 DNA is kept; its 45 bases are in frame from base 1. This clone has more than one count but fewer than ten. Its recognized antigen is unknown. Base qualities are not recorded, but no much larger clone differs from it by a single base. Memory CD4+ T cells, defined as all CD4+ cells except CD45RA+CCR7+CD95- naive cells, were FACS-sorted on a FACSAria III to over 95% purity. Blood from healthy donors came from blood donation centers in Switzerland. Total CD4+ T cells and monocytes were enriched by positive selection with CD4 and CD14 magnetic microbeads. CD8+, CD14+, CD16+, CD56+, CD19+ and CD25-bright cells were excluded prior to sorting. In two blood donors, total memory CD4+ T cells were sequenced directly ex vivo to assess in vivo expansion of bacteria-reactive clonotypes. Isolation of peripheral blood mononuclear cells from donor blood was performed with Ficoll-Paque Plus.

The chain couples TRBV4-2 to TRBJ1-2; the D gene assignment is ambiguous. The sequence was collected from a human donor in good health. Sample: memory CD4+ T cells from blood. Read against the paper, the sample's cell subset or site label means: total memory CD4 T cells sorted directly ex vivo, unstimulated. Read as DNA, the sequence is TGTGCCAGCAGCCAAGATCTCGGACCTAACTATGGCTACACCTTC. Its coded protein is CASSQDLGPNYGYTF.